Below, 30 T cell receptor beta chains from the same sample are listed, as sequenced in a study of shared clonotypes between healthy human individuals. The naive CD8 population came from CD45RO-negative cells selected for CCR7, without terminally differentiated effector memory CD45RA+ cells. Sequencing used immunoSEQ multiplex PCR; TCRdb keeps in-frame clones, though not all of them. This table holds about 700,000 clones, around 90% found once. Sequencing was carried out using naive CD8+ T cells sorted from blood. The receptors were sampled from a man aged 25-45 years in good health.

V gene TRBV27 combines with J gene TRBJ1-2, with unresolved D. The CDR3 length is 13 residues. V was clipped by 6 bases and J by 0 bases, with 8 bases between them. Germline V gene data show CDR1 as MNHEY and CDR2 as SMNVEV (reference sequence). The CDR3 is CASRASPNYGYTF. The CDR3 DNA reads as TGTGCCAGCAGGGCCAGCCCTAACTATGGCTACACCTTC.

This rearrangement joins TRBV28 to TRBJ2-1; D perhaps matches TRBD2 (5 bases). Germline values: CDR1 MDHEN, CDR2 SYDVKM. The CDR3 covers 17 residues. Trimming took 3 bases from V and 6 from J, leaving 21 bases between them. The CDR3 nucleotides are TGTGCCAGCAGTTTGGAAACTGGGGAGTTCGGAGGCAATGAGCAGTTCTTC. Translation: CASSLETGEFGGNEQFF.

The V gene is TRBV2, the J gene TRBJ2-5; D gene unclear. The CDR3 spans 12 residues. Germline V lookup: CDR1 SNHLY, CDR2 FYNNEI. Trimming removed 4 bases at V and 13 bases at J, with 16 bases between. The DNA for the CDR3 is TGTGCCAGCAGTGGGCGGATTGGGAATTGGTACTTC. This sequence encodes CASSGRIGNWYF.

In its sample, this clone was seen once. This chain joins TRBV6-5 and TRBJ2-5; D may be TRBD2 (5 bases). The DNA matches TRBJ2-7 better at its end, which makes the J call doubtful. Germline CDR1 MNHEY, CDR2 SVGAGI. The CDR3 loop spans 12 amino acids. The CDR3 loop is CASSLRRGEQYF. DNA for the CDR3: TGTGCCAGCAGTTTGCGACGGGGCGAGCAGTACTTC.

The count of this clone is one. The chain joins TRBV7-3 to TRBJ2-3; TRBD2 matches 10 bases. Germline V CDR1 and CDR2: SGHTA, FQGTGA. The CDR3 runs 14 residues. The junction had 2 bases not matched to a gene; V was cut back by 4 bases and J by 4 bases. This chain's CDR3 is CASSSSGRADTQYF. The CDR3 DNA follows: TGTGCCAGCAGCTCTAGCGGGAGAGCAGATACGCAGTATTTT. The whole variable domain, filled in from reference TRBV7-3 and TRBJ2-3, reads GAGVSQTPSNKVTEKGKYVELRCDPISGHTALYWYRQSLGQGPEFLIYFQGTGAADDSGLPNDRFFAVRPEGSVSTLKIQRTERGDSAVYLCASSSSGRADTQYFGPGTRLTVL.

This chain uses TRBV7-9 with TRBJ2-6; 12 bases fit TRBD1. The CDR3 loop spans 19 amino acids. Germline lookup yields CDR1 SEHNR and CDR2 FQNEAQ (reference sequence). V dropped 6 bases and J dropped 1; count of bases not matched to a gene: 10. The CDR3 sequence: CASRPEWDRGPSGANVLTF. Here the CDR3 DNA reads TGTGCCAGCAGACCCGAGTGGGACAGGGGGCCGTCTGGGGCCAACGTCCTGACTTTC.

The count of this clone is one. The chain employs TRBV7-2 and TRBJ1-2; no reliable D call. The length of the CDR3 is 14 residues. Trimming left V 6 bases short and J 6 bases short, with 17 bases between. The germline CDR1 and CDR2 sequences are SGHTA and FQGNSA. In DNA form, the CDR3 reads TGTGCCAGCAGATCGGGTTCTCTCTCGAATGGCTACACCTTC. It is translated as CASRSGSLSNGYTF.

The chain uses TRBV7-9 and TRBJ2-7; D ambiguous. Germline values: CDR1 SEHNR, CDR2 FQNEAQ (reference sequence). V lost 1 base and J lost 4, with 8 bases in between. This CDR3 has 13 residues. In nucleotides, the CDR3 is TGTGCCAGCAGCTTAGACGGCCATTACGAGCAGTACTTC. Its translation: CASSLDGHYEQYF.

The J gene is TRBJ2-1, the V gene TRBV28, with a weak D call TRBD2 (5 bases). The CDR3 length is 13 residues. The V gene's germline CDR1 is MDHEN and CDR2 SYDVKM. Between the trimmed V and J ends, which lost 8 bases and 6 bases, there was a span of 14 bases. CDR3 in amino acids: CASVKAGTNEQFF. CDR3 DNA: TGTGCCAGCGTAAAGGCGGGCACCAATGAGCAGTTCTTC. Combining the CDR3 with reference TRBV28 and TRBJ2-1 gives the whole variable domain DVKVTQSSRYLVKRTGEKVFLECVQDMDHENMFWYRQDPGLGLRLIYFSYDVKMKEKGDIPEGYSVSREKKERFSLILESASTNQTSMYLCASVKAGTNEQFFGPGTRLTVL.

In its sample, this clone was seen once. The J gene is TRBJ2-1, the V gene TRBV10-3; 9 bases map to TRBD2. The J segment lost 6 bases and the V segment lost 5 bases, leaving 11 bases of the junction unmatched. The CDR3 sequence is 16 residues long. Germline V gene sequence: CDR1 ENHRY, CDR2 SYGVKD. CDR3: CAISLSTGTSSNEQFF. The CDR3 nucleotides read TGTGCCATCAGTTTATCTACCGGGACTAGCTCCAATGAGCAGTTCTTC.

This clone is a singleton in its sample. The chain links TRBV7-9 to TRBJ2-3; 8 bases map to TRBD2. With V trimmed by 5 bases and J by 0 bases, 13 bases remained unmatched. The CDR3 consists of 18 residues. Germline CDR1 is SEHNR and CDR2 is FQNEAQ (reference sequence). CDR3 nucleotides: TGTGCCAGCAGCCCCTCCAGCGGCGGACTAGCTAGCACAGATACGCAGTATTTT. It yields the protein CASSPSSGGLASTDTQYF. The full variable domain, its missing parts supplied by reference TRBV7-9 and TRBJ2-3, is DTGVSQNPRHKITKRGQNVTFRCDPISEHNRLYWYRQTLGQGPEFLTYFQNEAQLEKSRLLSDRFSAERPKGSFSTLEIQRTEQGDSAMYLCASSPSSGGLASTDTQYFGPGTRLTVL.

This clone has only a few counts. The chain employs TRBV2 and TRBJ2-4, with a weak D call TRBD2 (5 bases). V was shortened by 6 bases and J by 5 bases, with 8 bases between the two germline ends. Germline V gene sequence: CDR1 SNHLY, CDR2 FYNNEI. CDR3 size: 12 residues. The CDR3 DNA reads TGTGCCAGCAGAGCGGTAGAAAACATTCAGTACTTC. This encodes CASRAVENIQYF.

The chain carries TRBV9 and TRBJ2-7; TRBD1 aligns across 7 bases. Germline values: CDR1 SGDLS, CDR2 YYNGEE. The V and J ends lost 4 bases and 3 bases, in that order; junction bases with no gene match: 4. The CDR3 loop spans 13 amino acids. CDR3 nucleotides: TGTGCCAGCAGCTTTTCAGGGGGCTACGAGCAGTACTTC. Residues: CASSFSGGYEQYF.

The chain links TRBV5-1 to TRBJ2-7, with 7 nucleotides matching TRBD1. J gave up 0 bases and V 0 bases, and 18 bases lay outside the gene matches. CDR3 size: 20 residues. Germline assignment: CDR1 SGHRS and CDR2 YFSETQ. In DNA form, the CDR3 reads TGCGCCAGCAGCTTGGCGGCCCGAAGCCCCGGGACAGCAAGCTCCTACGAGCAGTACTTC. Amino acid sequence: CASSLAARSPGTASSYEQYF.

The rearrangement uses TRBV5-4 and TRBJ2-1; 10 bases match TRBD1. This CDR3 spans 16 amino acids. V lost 3 bases and J lost 6; bases outside the gene matches: 9. Germline V lookup: CDR1 SGHNT, CDR2 YYREEE (reference sequence). The CDR3 region has the DNA TGTGCCAGCAGCTCGTTGGGACAGGGGTTTGGCAATGAGCAGTTCTTC. Translated, it gives CASSSLGQGFGNEQFF. The complete variable domain, with remaining parts taken from reference TRBV5-4 and TRBJ2-1, reads ETGVTQSPTHLIKTRGQQVTLRCSSQSGHNTVSWYQQALGQGPQFIFQYYREEENGRGNFPPRFSGLQFPNYSSELNVNALELDDSALYLCASSSLGQGFGNEQFFGPGTRLTVL.

The V call is TRBV6-5, the J call TRBJ2-1; D is possibly TRBD1 or TRBD2 (5 bases each). Trimming removed 0 bases from V and 3 bases from J, with 9 bases in between. Looked up from germline, CDR1 is MNHEY and CDR2 is SVGAGI. The CDR3 consists of 15 residues. CDR3 DNA: TGTGCCAGCAGTTACTCGAGAGGGGACTACAATGAGCAGTTCTTC. It codes for CASSYSRGDYNEQFF.

With regard to this clone: Other nucleotide sequences in the sample specify the same CDR3. V gene TRBV6-5 combines with J gene TRBJ2-2; D is unclear. This CDR3 has 12 amino acids. CDR1 and CDR2 from the germline V gene are MNHEY and SVGAGI. V was pared by 5 bases and J by 6 bases, with 7 bases between. CDR3 region: CASSLGAGELFF. CDR3 nucleotide sequence: TGTGCCAGCAGTCTTGGAGCCGGGGAGCTGTTTTTT.

The chain couples TRBV20-1 to TRBJ1-1, with a possible D match to TRBD1 (5 bases). V was trimmed by 6 bases and J by 3 bases, leaving 8 bases between them. Germline values: CDR1 DFQATT, CDR2 SNEGSKA (reference sequence). This CDR3 comprises 11 residues. In DNA form, the CDR3 reads TGCAGTGCCGACAGCTACACTGAAGCTTTCTTT. It codes for CSADSYTEAFF.

This sequence joins TRBV13 and TRBJ2-3; D not certain. The V gene's germline CDR1 is PRHDT and CDR2 FYEKMQ (reference sequence). This CDR3 has 12 residues. V lost 5 bases to trimming and J lost 5 bases, with 8 bases between them. CDR3 DNA: TGTGCCAGCAGCCCCGGTTTAGATACGCAGTATTTT. Translation gives CASSPGLDTQYF.

As DNA, the CDR3 is TGTGCCAGCACCAGACCCGGACAGGGAACCTACGAGCAGTACTTC. This sequence encodes CASTRPGQGTYEQYF. The chain uses TRBV5-5 and TRBJ2-7, with 8 bases identical to TRBD1. Germline lookup yields CDR1 SGHKS and CDR2 YYEKEE (reference sequence). V gave up 6 bases and J gave up 2 bases; unmatched junction bases: 10. CDR3 size: 15 residues. The variable domain in full, completed from reference TRBV5-5 and TRBJ2-7, reads DAGVTQSPTHLIKTRGQQVTLRCSPISGHKSVSWYQQVLGQGPQFIFQYYEKEERGRGNFPDRFSARQFPNYSSELNVNALLLGDSALYLCASTRPGQGTYEQYFGPGTRLTVT.

Written as DNA, the CDR3 is TGTGCCAGCAGTTTCGACAGCCTCTCCTACGAGCAGTACTTC. Its translation: CASSFDSLSYEQYF. The chain carries TRBV28 and TRBJ2-7; the D gene is possibly TRBD1 (5 bases). Trimming took 3 bases from V and 0 from J, leaving 9 bases between them. The germline gives CDR1 MDHEN, CDR2 SYDVKM. The CDR3 has 14 amino acids.

V usage is TRBV7-9 and J usage is TRBJ2-1; 9 bases map to TRBD2. There are 16 residues in the CDR3. V gave up 5 bases and J gave up 4 bases; unmatched junction bases: 9. Germline V gene sequence: CDR1 SEHNR, CDR2 FQNEAQ (reference sequence). The CDR3 protein is CASSTTRREGYNEQFF. As DNA, the CDR3 is TGTGCCAGCAGCACGACTCGGCGGGAGGGTTACAATGAGCAGTTCTTC.

The chain carries TRBV13 and TRBJ2-7; 10 bases match TRBD1. The CDR3 runs 15 residues. Germline CDR1 is PRHDT and CDR2 is FYEKMQ (reference sequence). V lost 4 bases to trimming and J lost 2 bases; unmatched junction nucleotides: 5. CDR3 protein: CASSSIGTGAYEQYF. CDR3 nucleotide sequence: TGTGCCAGCAGCTCCATCGGGACAGGGGCCTACGAGCAGTACTTC.

The chain uses TRBV14 and TRBJ2-7, with 12 bases matching TRBD2. Germline V gives CDR1 SGHDN, CDR2 FVKESK. The CDR3 is 18 residues long. V shed 0 bases, J shed 3 bases, and the junction held 9 bases outside the gene matches. CDR3 sequence (DNA): TGTGCCAGCAGCCAAGAAGGGACTAGCGGGTTTAGTCTCTACGAGCAGTACTTC. It is translated as CASSQEGTSGFSLYEQYF.

This sequence joins TRBV27 and TRBJ2-1; 8 nucleotides align to TRBD1. CDR1 is MNHEY, CDR2 SMNVEV, per germline (reference sequence). CDR3 length: 18 residues. The junction had 7 bases not matched to a gene; V was cut back by 0 bases and J by 0 bases. CDR3 sequence (DNA): TGTGCCAGCAGTTTATCCATCCCGACAGGGGCCTCCTACAATGAGCAGTTCTTC. Translating gives CASSLSIPTGASYNEQFF.

The chain couples TRBV27 to TRBJ2-7, with 7 positions matching TRBD1. The CDR3 has 15 residues. Germline CDR1 reads MNHEY; CDR2 reads SMNVEV (reference sequence). J gave up 2 bases and V 4 bases, and 8 bases lay outside the gene matches. The CDR3 is CASSSGQVFPYEQYF. CDR3 in DNA: TGTGCCAGCAGTTCTGGACAGGTTTTCCCCTACGAGCAGTACTTC.

The rearrangement joins TRBV2 to TRBJ2-1, with D unresolved. V lost 5 bases to trimming and J lost 8 bases, with 13 bases between them. CDR1 and CDR2 from the germline V gene are SNHLY and FYNNEI. The CDR3 spans 13 residues. The CDR3 loop is CASSPTPSYEQFF. CDR3 DNA sequence: TGTGCCAGCAGTCCCACCCCCAGTTATGAGCAGTTCTTC.

The rearrangement uses TRBV7-9 and TRBJ2-2, with D unclear. The length of the CDR3 is 11 residues. The V gene's germline CDR1 is SEHNR and CDR2 FQNEAQ (reference sequence). V shed 8 bases and J shed 10 bases, with 11 bases lying between them. This chain's CDR3 is CASRSPTELFF. The CDR3 DNA reads as TGTGCCAGCCGCTCTCCGACGGAGCTGTTTTTT.

The V call is TRBV10-3, the J call TRBJ2-7; no reliable D call. From germline, CDR1 is ENHRY and CDR2 SYGVKD. The V gene lost 3 bases and the J gene lost 4 bases, with 13 bases spanning the gap. This CDR3 region has 14 residues. CDR3 sequence (DNA): TGTGCCATCAGTGATGGTGTGAATCCTTACGAGCAGTACTTC. Its translation is CAISDGVNPYEQYF.

This rearrangement joins TRBV18 to TRBJ2-2; TRBD1 aligns across 9 bases. Germline V lookup: CDR1 KGHSH, CDR2 LQKENI. V lost 2 bases to trimming and J lost 4 bases; unmatched junction nucleotides: 5. The CDR3 runs 16 residues. The CDR3 region has the DNA TGTGCCAGCTCACCAAGGGACAGGGATATCACCGGGGAGCTGTTTTTT. The encoded protein is CASSPRDRDITGELFF. The whole variable domain, filled in from reference TRBV18 and TRBJ2-2, reads NAGVMQNPRHLVRRRGQEARLRCSPMKGHSHVYWYRQLPEEGLKFMVYLQKENIIDESGMPKERFSAEFPKEGPSILRIQQVVRGDSAAYFCASSPRDRDITGELFFGEGSRLTVL.